The 17 T cell receptor beta chains below were found in one sample sequenced in a study of T cells expressing NK-cell markers. TCRdb processed the 5' RACE reads again and assigns one entry to each CDR3 protein, with no DNA. The sample includes roughly 420,000 distinct CDR3 sequences. Sequences were obtained from blood T cells: a sorted CD56 or NKG2C T cell subset, CD4+ or CD8+ T cells, or bulk PBMC T cells (not recorded which). These receptors were obtained from a woman aged 18 to 75 in good health.

The chain employs TRBV5-1 and TRBJ2-1. The CDR3 runs to 15 residues. The germline gives CDR1 SGHRS, CDR2 YFSETQ. CDR3 sequence reads: CASSLPSGAYNEQFF.

The chain carries TRBV29-1 and TRBJ1-3. CDR3 length: 11 amino acids. CDR1 and CDR2 (germline): SQVTM, ANQGSEA. The CDR3 here is CSGGERNTIYF.

The chain combines TRBV12-3 or TRBV12-4 with TRBJ2-1; the D gene TCRdb calls, TRBD2, cannot be checked with no DNA. The CDR3 is 15 amino acids. The CDR3: CASSQDGRAVGEQFF.

The chain uses TRBV12-3 or TRBV12-4 and TRBJ1-5; TCRdb's assignment of TRBD1 cannot be checked, as there is no DNA. There are 14 residues in the CDR3. The CDR3 loop is CASSSYRGNQPQHF.

The V and J genes are TRBV18 and TRBJ1-4; lacking DNA, the TRBD1 call made by TCRdb goes unchecked. The CDR3 runs to 14 residues. Germline CDR1 and CDR2: KGHSH and LQKENI. CDR3 loop: CASSPAGTPEKLFF.

CDR3 loop: CASSQGRGGTGELFF. The chain links TRBV4-3 to TRBJ2-2; checking the TCRdb D call of TRBD2 is not possible without DNA. CDR1 is LGHNA, CDR2 YSLEER, per germline. CDR3 length equals 15 residues.

V gene TRBV20-1 combines with J gene TRBJ2-1. The CDR3 totals 14 residues. The germline V gene encodes CDR1 DFQATT and CDR2 SNEGSKA (reference sequence). CDR3 loop: CSASVGGSYNEQFF.

The V gene is TRBV27, the J gene TRBJ2-7; TCRdb outputs TRBD1, but without DNA this stays unchecked. The CDR3 has 15 residues. Germline values: CDR1 MNHEY, CDR2 SMNVEV (reference sequence). The CDR3 sequence is CASSLRQGVSYEQYF.

This chain uses TRBV10-3 with TRBJ2-2; without DNA, the TCRdb call of TRBD2 cannot be checked. Germline loops: CDR1 ENHRY, CDR2 SYGVKD. CDR3 length: 17 amino acids. CDR3 region: CAISESLAGSRTGELFF.

This CDR3 reads CASSFVTSGSSGDEQFF. The genes are TRBV12-3 or TRBV12-4 and TRBJ2-1; there is no DNA to check the TCRdb D call of TRBD2. This CDR3 is built from 17 residues.

The V gene is TRBV7-8, the J gene TRBJ2-5. CDR1 is SGHVS and CDR2 is FQNEAQ in the germline V gene. This CDR3 spans 13 amino acids. CDR3: CASSSSGGETQYF.

V gene TRBV12-3 or TRBV12-4 combines with J gene TRBJ2-2; TCRdb lists TRBD1, though no DNA is available to test this call. The CDR3 is 14 amino acids. This CDR3 is CASRAGPNTGELFF.

The V gene is TRBV4-1, the J gene TRBJ2-4. The CDR3 length is 14 residues. Per germline, CDR1 MGHRA and CDR2 YSYEKL. This CDR3 is CASSQMLAKNIQYF.

The V gene is TRBV30, the J gene TRBJ2-2; TCRdb's D gene call, TRBD2, goes unchecked for lack of DNA. The CDR3 loop spans 16 amino acids. CDR1 and CDR2 from the germline V gene are GTSNPN and SVGIG (reference sequence). The CDR3: CAWSVPRGGNTGELFF.

The chain has TRBV12-3 or TRBV12-4 and TRBJ2-3. This CDR3 has 11 residues. The CDR3 loop reads CASSLRATQYF.

V is TRBV28 and J is TRBJ1-2; lacking DNA, the TRBD1 call made by TCRdb goes unchecked. CDR1 is MDHEN, CDR2 SYDVKM, per germline. The CDR3 covers 14 residues. CDR3 in amino acids: CASTATGGNYGYTF.

The chain couples TRBV7-3 to TRBJ2-1; TCRdb designates TRBD2, a call that cannot be tested without DNA. Germline CDR1 is SGHTA and CDR2 is FQGTGA. This CDR3 comprises 13 residues. The CDR3 region is CASTLNRGDEQFF.